The 19 T cell receptor beta chains reported below all come from one sample, sequenced in a study of shared clonotypes between healthy human individuals. Assay: immunoSEQ multiplex PCR; the TCRdb copy retains only in-frame clones and omits some. The sample yields approximately 2.5 million clones, around nine tenths seen once. The sample taken for sequencing was naive CD4+ T cells sorted from blood. Stated subset: CD45RA+ positively selected. These receptors all come from a man younger than 30 in good health.

Comments on this clone: Distinct nucleotide sequences in the sample also encode this CDR3. The chain carries TRBV6-1 and TRBJ2-2; 7 positions match TRBD1. The CDR3 totals 14 residues. Germline CDR1 MNHNS, CDR2 SASEGT. Losses at the gene ends were 3 bases for V and 5 bases for J; bases not matched to a gene: 3. The DNA for the CDR3 is TGTGCCAGCAGTGAGAGGGGGCGGACCGGGGAGCTGTTTTTT. Amino acid sequence: CASSERGRTGELFF.

The chain combines TRBV23-1 with TRBJ1-5; 7 bases are shared with TRBD1. TRBV23-1 is classed as an ORF, of uncertain function. The CDR3 has 15 residues. V shed 6 bases, J shed 9 bases, and the junction held 14 bases outside the gene matches. CDR3 coding DNA: TGCGCCAGCAGCCAAGGACAGGCGATATTAGGGCCCCAGCATTTT. It is translated as CASSQGQAILGPQHF.

The CDR3 nucleotides are TGCGCCAGCAGTGCCGGTGGCAATCAGCCCCAGCATTTT. It translates to CASSAGGNQPQHF. The V call is TRBV10-2, the J call TRBJ1-5; no firm D call. CDR1 is WSHSY and CDR2 is SAAADI in the germline V gene. The CDR3 contains 13 residues. With 4 bases removed from V and 2 bases from J, the gap between germline ends came to 6 bases.

This clone was picked up one time. The chain combines TRBV28 with TRBJ1-4; D uncertain. Trimming pared 5 bases from V and 3 bases from J, leaving 10 bases between. CDR1 is MDHEN, CDR2 SYDVKM, per germline. There are 14 residues in the CDR3. The DNA of the CDR3 is TGTGCCAGCAGTGGGTGGTCATCTAATGAAAAACTGTTTTTT. Its translation is CASSGWSSNEKLFF.

In its sample, this clone was seen a few times. The chain is built from TRBV4-1 and TRBJ1-2; D unclear. V lost 3 bases and J 5 bases, leaving 10 bases between the germline ends. Per the germline V gene, CDR1 is MGHRA and CDR2 is YSYEKL. There are 13 residues in the CDR3. In DNA form, the CDR3 reads TGCGCCAGCAGCCATGTTGGGGATTATGGCTACACCTTC. Protein sequence: CASSHVGDYGYTF.

This chain uses TRBV2 with TRBJ2-7, with 11 nucleotides matching TRBD1. This CDR3 is built from 15 residues. J gave up 6 bases and V 7 bases, and 11 bases lay outside the gene matches. Germline V gives CDR1 SNHLY, CDR2 FYNNEI. CDR3 region: CASTGTDRGRSEQYF. Here the CDR3 DNA reads TGTGCCAGCACCGGTACGGACAGGGGGCGTTCCGAGCAGTACTTC.

This sequence joins TRBV4-1 and TRBJ1-6, with no clear D. CDR1 and CDR2 from the germline V gene are MGHRA and YSYEKL. The CDR3 consists of 14 residues. Between the trimmed V and J ends, which lost 1 base and 7 bases, there was a span of 8 bases. The CDR3 sequence is CASSQVRFNSPLHF. The CDR3 DNA reads as TGCGCCAGCAGCCAAGTACGCTTCAATTCACCCCTCCACTTT.

This chain joins TRBV11-2 and TRBJ2-7; possibly TRBD2 for D (6 bases). Trimming removed 5 bases from V and 4 bases from J, with 9 bases in between. Germline V lookup: CDR1 SGHAT, CDR2 FQNNGV. This CDR3 contains 12 residues. This chain's CDR3 is CASSLGLYEQYF. The CDR3 region has the DNA TGTGCCAGCAGCCTGGGACTTTACGAGCAGTACTTC.

This sequence joins TRBV28 and TRBJ1-5; 9 bases match TRBD1. Germline V gene lookup returns CDR1 MDHEN and CDR2 SYDVKM. This CDR3 spans 15 amino acids. V dropped 5 bases and J dropped 6; count of bases not matched to a gene: 8. Here the CDR3 DNA reads TGTGCCAGCAGTCCCAAGGACAGGGGCCGTCAGCCCCAGCATTTT. Protein sequence: CASSPKDRGRQPQHF.

The chain uses TRBV30 and TRBJ1-4; D might be TRBD1 (5 bases). The V end lost 2 bases, the J end lost 1 base, and 11 bases lay between the germline ends. The CDR3 is made up of 15 amino acids. Germline V gives CDR1 GTSNPN, CDR2 SVGIG (reference sequence). The chain's CDR3 is CAWSLRGGTNEKLFF. The CDR3 DNA reads as TGTGCCTGGAGTCTCCGGGGGGGAACTAATGAAAAACTGTTTTTT.

This chain joins TRBV11-2 and TRBJ2-5; TRBD1 aligns across 11 bases. Germline loops: CDR1 SGHAT, CDR2 FQNNGV. V gave up 1 base and J gave up 5 bases; unmatched junction bases: 9. The CDR3 covers 17 residues. The CDR3 DNA is TGTGCCAGCAGCTTAGTAGGGGGACGGACAGGGGGCGAGACCCAGTACTTC. It yields the protein CASSLVGGRTGGETQYF.

The chain is built from TRBV27 and TRBJ1-3; no definite D call. Germline CDR1 MNHEY, CDR2 SMNVEV (reference sequence). This CDR3 contains 16 residues. Trimming pared 0 bases from V and 0 bases from J, leaving 9 bases between. This CDR3 reads CASSLSHSRSGNTIYF. CDR3 sequence (DNA): TGTGCCAGCAGTTTATCGCACAGCCGCTCTGGAAACACCATATATTTT.

V gene TRBV15 combines with J gene TRBJ2-2, with D perhaps matching TRBD2 (5 bases). The CDR3 contains 16 residues. V gave up 1 base and J gave up 5 bases, with 14 bases separating them. From germline, CDR1 is LNHNV and CDR2 YYDKDF (reference sequence). CDR3 nucleotide sequence: TGTGCCACCAGCAGAGGCGGCAGCGGCACTACCGGGGAGCTGTTTTTT. It is translated as CATSRGGSGTTGELFF.

This sequence joins TRBV5-4 and TRBJ2-6; D gene ambiguous. V gave up 1 base and J gave up 0 bases, with 14 bases separating them. Germline lookup yields CDR1 SGHNT and CDR2 YYREEE (reference sequence). The CDR3 loop spans 18 amino acids. As DNA, the CDR3 is TGTGCCAGCAGCTTGAAAGGGCACTACCGCTCTGGGGCCAACGTCCTGACTTTC. The encoded protein is CASSLKGHYRSGANVLTF.

As concerns this clone: The same CDR3 also results from other DNA sequences found in this sample. The J gene is TRBJ2-7, the V gene TRBV6-5, with D tentatively TRBD2 (6 bases). V was cut by 5 bases and J by 2 bases, with 10 bases left in between. The CDR3 has 13 residues. CDR1 and CDR2 (germline): MNHEY, SVGAGI. The CDR3 sequence: CASSRRGPYEQYF. As DNA, the CDR3 is TGTGCCAGCAGTCGGCGGGGCCCCTACGAGCAGTACTTC.

This chain connects TRBV5-1 to TRBJ2-2; 7 bases fit TRBD1. This CDR3 is 14 amino acids long. Germline assignment: CDR1 SGHRS and CDR2 YFSETQ. With V trimmed by 6 bases and J by 2 bases, 4 bases remained unmatched. CDR3 amino acids: CASTGDRNTGELFF. In DNA, the CDR3 is TGCGCCAGCACCGGGGACAGAAACACCGGGGAGCTGTTTTTT.

Comments on this clone: This sample includes further DNA sequences coding for the same CDR3. V is TRBV7-9 and J is TRBJ1-1; tentatively, D is TRBD1 (5 bases). The CDR3 has 13 residues. Trimming shortened V by 3 bases and J by 1 base, and 6 bases separated the two germline ends. Per the germline V gene, CDR1 is SEHNR and CDR2 is FQNEAQ (reference sequence). This CDR3 is CASSFTGNTEAFF. The CDR3 nucleotides are TGTGCCAGCAGCTTCACAGGGAACACTGAAGCTTTCTTT.

The chain has TRBV14 and TRBJ2-7; tentatively, D is TRBD2 (6 bases). The CDR3 has 15 residues. Trimming pared 5 bases from V and 4 bases from J, leaving 18 bases between. Germline V gene sequence: CDR1 SGHDN, CDR2 FVKESK. The CDR3 sequence is CASSFLGGGEYEQYF. The CDR3 nucleotides read TGTGCCAGCAGCTTCCTGGGAGGAGGGGAGTACGAGCAGTACTTC.

The V and J genes are TRBV7-6 and TRBJ2-3; D gene uncertain. CDR1 and CDR2 from the germline V gene are SGHVS and FNYEAQ. V dropped 6 bases and J dropped 2 bases, with 6 bases sitting between them. The CDR3 is 12 amino acids. The CDR3: CASRSTTDTQYF. The CDR3 DNA reads as TGTGCCAGCAGGTCAACCACAGATACGCAGTATTTT.